The T cell receptor beta chain described here comes from a study of CD8 T cells in Susac syndrome. The authors reverse transcribed 0.5 to 1 ug RNA with random hexamers. TCRdb reanalysed the immunoSEQ multiplex PCR reads using MiXCR and keeps one entry per CDR3 protein. The profile shows over 150,000 distinct CDR3 sequences, over 85% of them singletons. Unmatched junction bases numbered 3, after V lost 4 bases and J lost 4 bases. CDR3 length: 13 residues. CDR1 SGHRS and CDR2 YFSETQ come from the germline V gene. As for this clonotype: Its antigen is undetermined.

Study observations and caveats: Regarding the TCR sequencing and HLA analysis, the study admitted that a relatively small number of individuals were involved.

The rearrangement joins TRBV5-1 to TRBJ1-2, with 8 bases identical to TRBD1. The sequenced sample was CD4+ T cells from PBMCs. The TCR sequence derives from a human donor with multiple sclerosis. CDR3 residues: CASSRDRLYGYTF. The CDR3 DNA follows: TGCGCCAGCAGCCGGGACAGGCTCTATGGCTACACCTTC.